This T cell receptor (beta chain) derives from a study of spatial heterogeneity in lung cancer. By its share, this clonotype is medium-sized (0.01 to 0.1%). Its antigen remains unknown. General study results and limits: Estimated TCR-seq coverage of tumor T cells was only approximately 7% for alpha chains. For beta chains, the corresponding estimate was approximately 12%. Counts of expanded alpha and beta TCRs within tumors tracked the tumor nonsynonymous mutation count.

Every TCR cDNA molecule carried a tag that served as a unique molecular identifier. TCRdb reprocessed the 5' RACE reads via MiXCR and lists one record per CDR3 protein. The sample holds roughly 7,000 distinct CDR3 sequences, around 15% seen once. Time point here: sample taken at primary tumor resection. The donors were fewer than 80 patients with non-small cell lung cancer that was early-stage and untreated. V shed 3 bases and J 5 bases; nucleotides not matched to a gene: 2. Germline V gene data show CDR1 as KGHSH and CDR2 as LQKENI. There are 15 residues in the CDR3. The TCR originated in a male donor with early-stage non-small cell lung cancer. The sample consisted of lung tumor tissue, taken at surgery. The V gene is TRBV18, the J gene TRBJ1-6, with TRBD1 matching over 9 bases. CDR3 nucleotide sequence: TGTGCCAGCTCACCCGGGACAGGGAATAATTCACCCCTCCACTTT. Amino acid sequence: CASSPGTGNNSPLHF.